A selection of T cell receptor beta chains follows, all from one sample in a study of cytomegalovirus exposure and HLA in healthy donors. The method was immunoSEQ multiplex PCR; TCRdb's version includes in-frame clones alone and lacks a portion of them. This sample has roughly 40,000 clones, with approximately 81% found just once. Material: PBMCs. The receptors stem from a man in his forties or fifties in good health and CMV-seronegative. Both conserved end residues are part of each CDR3. Fields, in order: clone size, V gene, J gene, D gene, CDR3 protein, CDR3 DNA. A D gene is named only where the DNA matches it firmly. The size entry is marked missing in some rows and otherwise reads once, few, many or a size class.

clone size: -
V gene: TRBV18
J gene: TRBJ2-1
D gene: TRBD2
CDR3 protein: CASSPSGTVPYNEQFF
CDR3 DNA: TGTGCCAGCTCTCCTAGCGGGACAGTCCCCTACAATGAGCAGTTCTTC

clone size: -
V gene: TRBV7-2
J gene: TRBJ2-6
D gene: -
CDR3 protein: CASSLEPLAGAGANVLTF
CDR3 DNA: TGTGCCAGCAGCTTAGAACCCCTTGCAGGGGCTGGGGCCAACGTCCTGACTTTC

clone size: -
V gene: TRBV2
J gene: TRBJ2-3
D gene: TRBD2
CDR3 protein: CARAGLGDTQYF
CDR3 DNA: TGTGCCAGGGCGGGACTAGGAGATACGCAGTATTTT

clone size: once
V gene: TRBV5-6
J gene: TRBJ1-1
D gene: TRBD1
CDR3 protein: CASSSPGQGTPNTEAFF
CDR3 DNA: TGTGCCAGCAGCTCACCGGGACAGGGGACTCCGAACACTGAAGCTTTCTTT

clone size: -
V gene: TRBV7-9
J gene: TRBJ2-7
D gene: -
CDR3 protein: CASSPDNEQYF
CDR3 DNA: TGTGCCAGCAGCCCCGATAACGAGCAGTACTTC

clone size: few
V gene: TRBV19
J gene: TRBJ1-5
D gene: TRBD1
CDR3 protein: CASSIGQGVWHF
CDR3 DNA: TGTGCCAGTAGCATTGGACAGGGGGTATGGCATTTT

clone size: -
V gene: TRBV9
J gene: TRBJ2-5
D gene: TRBD2
CDR3 protein: CASSVQGGETQYF
CDR3 DNA: TGTGCCAGCAGCGTACAGGGAGGGGAGACCCAGTACTTC

clone size: -
V gene: TRBV10-3
J gene: TRBJ2-6
D gene: -
CDR3 protein: CAIRARVAGANVLTF
CDR3 DNA: TGTGCCATCAGAGCCCGGGTCGCTGGGGCCAACGTCCTGACTTTC

clone size: once
V gene: TRBV4-2
J gene: TRBJ2-7
D gene: -
CDR3 protein: CASSQDRVGGREQYF
CDR3 DNA: TGTGCCAGCAGCCAAGATCGGGTGGGAGGTCGCGAGCAGTACTTC

clone size: -
V gene: TRBV5-1
J gene: TRBJ1-2
D gene: -
CDR3 protein: CASSADRGYGYTF
CDR3 DNA: TGCGCCAGCAGCGCGGACAGAGGCTATGGCTACACCTTC

clone size: -
V gene: TRBV6-6
J gene: TRBJ2-3
D gene: -
CDR3 protein: CASSYLGGAGTDTQYF
CDR3 DNA: TGTGCCAGCAGTTACCTTGGGGGCGCGGGCACAGATACGCAGTATTTT

clone size: -
V gene: TRBV29-1
J gene: TRBJ2-7
D gene: -
CDR3 protein: CSVSGTPTYEQYF
CDR3 DNA: TGCAGCGTCAGTGGGACTCCAACCTACGAGCAGTACTTC

clone size: -
V gene: TRBV7-9
J gene: TRBJ2-3
D gene: TRBD2
CDR3 protein: CSSSLNGREPTDTQYF
CDR3 DNA: TGTTCCAGCAGCCTTAATGGGAGGGAGCCCACAGATACGCAGTATTTT

clone size: -
V gene: TRBV4-3
J gene: TRBJ2-1
D gene: -
CDR3 protein: CASSQEFHRAEEQFF
CDR3 DNA: TGCGCCAGCAGCCAAGAATTCCACAGGGCGGAGGAGCAGTTCTTC

clone size: -
V gene: TRBV28
J gene: TRBJ1-1
D gene: -
CDR3 protein: CASLVPGTNTEAFF
CDR3 DNA: TGTGCCAGCCTGGTTCCGGGGACTAACACTGAAGCTTTCTTT

clone size: -
V gene: TRBV5-8
J gene: TRBJ1-1
D gene: -
CDR3 protein: CASSGGWRTEAFF
CDR3 DNA: TGTGCCAGCAGCGGAGGGTGGCGCACTGAAGCTTTCTTT

clone size: once
V gene: TRBV18
J gene: TRBJ2-3
D gene: -
CDR3 protein: CASSPQGNLGTDTQYF
CDR3 DNA: TGTGCCAGCTCGCCGCAGGGGAATTTGGGCACAGATACGCAGTATTTT